The rows below give T cell receptor beta chains drawn from one sample of a study of cytomegalovirus exposure and HLA in healthy donors. The protocol was immunoSEQ multiplex PCR, while the TCRdb copy is restricted to in-frame clones and leaves out a portion. The sample has under 200,000 clones, 75% to 85% seen once. Sequenced: PBMCs. All receptors come from a man in his thirties or forties in good health and CMV-seronegative. CDR3s include the opening cysteine and the closing phenylalanine or tryptophan. The D gene is left open where the match is weak. Size tells how often a clone was seen (once, few, many) or the class of an expanded clone, and some rows leave it out.

clone_size	v_call	j_call	d_call	cdr3_aa	cdr3_nt
.	TRBV18	TRBJ2-4	TRBD1	CASSPAGGAKNIQYF	TGTGCCAGCTCACCTGCAGGGGGAGCCAAAAACATTCAGTACTTC
.	TRBV5-1	TRBJ2-1	.	CASSPPGDGNEQFF	TGCGCCAGCAGCCCGCCAGGGGACGGGAATGAGCAGTTCTTC
.	TRBV9	TRBJ1-1	.	CASSVGGAGTEAFF	TGTGCCAGCAGCGTGGGGGGGGCAGGAACTGAAGCTTTCTTT
.	TRBV27	TRBJ1-2	.	CASSPVSANYGYTF	TGTGCCAGCAGTCCCGTTTCAGCTAACTATGGCTACACCTTC
few	TRBV13	TRBJ2-7	TRBD1	CASSPGTGDYEQYF	TGTGCCAGCAGCCCCGGGACAGGGGATTACGAGCAGTACTTC
.	TRBV19	TRBJ2-7	TRBD2	CASSMGTSGSWYEQYF	TGTGCCAGTAGTATGGGGACTAGCGGGAGCTGGTACGAGCAGTACTTC
.	TRBV7-7	TRBJ1-2	.	CASSPRGGNYGYTF	TGTGCCAGCAGCCCGCGGGGAGGGAACTATGGCTACACCTTC
.	TRBV10-2	TRBJ2-7	TRBD2	CASSVRSGGPYEQYF	TGCGCCAGCAGTGTCAGATCGGGGGGGCCTTACGAGCAGTACTTC
.	TRBV29-1	TRBJ2-1	.	CSVEEPRLMGRISNEQFF	TGCAGCGTTGAAGAGCCCAGGCTGATGGGTCGGATATCGAATGAGCAGTTCTTC
.	TRBV6-6	TRBJ1-2	.	CASSYSRQGHGYTF	TGTGCCAGCAGTTACTCAAGGCAGGGGCATGGCTACACCTTC
.	TRBV5-1	TRBJ1-2	.	CASSPRGGDYGYTF	TGCGCCAGCAGCCCCAGGGGAGGGGACTATGGCTACACCTTC
.	TRBV6-1	TRBJ2-3	TRBD2	CASSEWLAAPTDTQYF	TGTGCCAGCAGTGAATGGCTAGCGGCACCCACAGATACGCAGTATTTT
.	TRBV9	TRBJ2-2	.	CASSRDWTPNTGELFF	TGTGCCAGCAGTCGGGACTGGACACCGAACACCGGGGAGCTGTTTTTT
.	TRBV4-1	TRBJ2-1	TRBD2	CASSLTVAGVPDNEQFF	TGCGCCAGCAGCCTGACTGTAGCGGGGGTCCCTGACAATGAGCAGTTCTTC
.	TRBV29-1	TRBJ2-7	TRBD1	CSANGQGTYEQYF	TGCAGCGCCAACGGACAGGGAACCTACGAGCAGTACTTC
.	TRBV11-3	TRBJ2-1	TRBD1	CASSPRTGDNEQFF	TGTGCCAGCAGCCCAAGGACAGGGGATAATGAGCAGTTCTTC
.	TRBV7-9	TRBJ1-1	.	CASSPWALNTEAFF	TGTGCCAGCAGCCCATGGGCTCTGAACACTGAAGCTTTCTTT
.	TRBV28	TRBJ1-2	.	CASSLPAGQHTF	TGTGCCAGCAGCCTCCCAGCCGGACAACACACCTTC
few	TRBV5-6	TRBJ1-4	.	CASSYRGTNEKLFF	TGTGCCAGCAGCTATCGAGGGACTAATGAAAAACTGTTTTTT
.	TRBV20-1	TRBJ1-2	.	CSAREVEGYTF	TGCAGTGCTAGAGAAGTAGAAGGCTACACCTTC
many	TRBV7-9	TRBJ1-4	.	CASSSRQLNEKLFF	TGTGCCAGCAGCTCACGACAGCTTAATGAAAAACTGTTTTTT
.	TRBV28	TRBJ1-1	.	CASSPGGGTEAFF	TGTGCCAGCAGTCCGGGGGGAGGAACTGAAGCTTTCTTT
.	TRBV27	TRBJ1-1	.	CASSRDIGNTEAFF	TGTGCCAGCAGTCGGGACATCGGAAACACTGAAGCTTTCTTT
.	TRBV5-5	TRBJ2-3	.	CASSFVGTDTQYF	TGTGCCAGCAGCTTTGTCGGGACAGATACGCAGTATTTT
.	TRBV28	TRBJ2-2	TRBD1	CAGSRFPGTGSARELFF	TGTGCCGGCTCCCGGTTTCCCGGGACAGGGAGCGCCCGGGAGCTGTTTTTT
.	TRBV15	TRBJ1-1	.	CATSLRAAGAEAFF	TGTGCCACCAGCCTCCGGGCCGCGGGGGCTGAAGCTTTCTTT
once	TRBV7-9	TRBJ1-5	.	CASSLGLGNQPQHF	TGTGCCAGCAGCTTAGGACTGGGCAATCAGCCCCAGCATTTT
.	TRBV29-1	TRBJ1-2	.	CSVVRDKSYTF	TGCAGCGTCGTCCGGGACAAGAGCTACACCTTC
.	TRBV9	TRBJ2-3	TRBD1	CASSVETGTDTQYF	TGTGCCAGCAGCGTTGAGACAGGGACAGATACGCAGTATTTT
few	TRBV7-8	TRBJ2-4	.	CASSLARAGAAKNIQYF	TGTGCCAGCAGCTTAGCGCGGGCAGGGGCGGCCAAAAACATTCAGTACTTC
.	TRBV13	TRBJ2-1	TRBD2	CASSLFMLAGGPHNEQFF	TGTGCCAGCAGCTTATTTATGTTAGCGGGAGGGCCCCACAATGAGCAGTTCTTC
.	TRBV28	TRBJ1-2	.	CASTASDAENYGYTF	TGTGCCAGCACTGCCTCGGATGCGGAGAACTATGGCTACACCTTC
.	TRBV6-5	TRBJ1-1	.	CASTSGWLSAEAFF	TGTGCCAGCACCTCGGGATGGCTTTCGGCTGAAGCTTTCTTT
.	TRBV30	TRBJ1-5	.	CAWRAGGGQPQHF	TGTGCCTGGAGGGCGGGTGGCGGTCAGCCCCAGCATTTT
.	TRBV28	TRBJ2-3	TRBD2	CASDSGRVPDTQYF	TGTGCCAGCGATTCTGGGAGGGTCCCAGATACGCAGTATTTT
few	TRBV6-6	TRBJ1-2	.	CASSPRGAWNTGYTF	TGTGCCAGCAGCCCCCGGGGGGCATGGAATACTGGCTACACCTTC
.	TRBV5-6	TRBJ1-5	.	CASSRGGYSNQPQHF	TGTGCCAGCAGCCGAGGGGGTTATAGCAATCAGCCCCAGCATTTT
.	TRBV10-3	TRBJ1-1	.	CAIGGLTEAFF	TGTGCCATCGGCGGGCTCACTGAAGCTTTCTTT
.	TRBV6-5	TRBJ1-3	.	CASSSQFSGNTIYF	TGTGCCAGCAGTTCACAGTTCTCTGGAAACACCATATATTTT
.	TRBV6-5	TRBJ1-5	TRBD1	CASRSQGAGQPQHF	TGTGCCAGCCGGTCGCAGGGGGCAGGACAGCCCCAGCATTTT
few	TRBV5-1	TRBJ2-1	.	CASSDRDEQFF	TGCGCCAGCAGCGACAGAGATGAGCAGTTCTTC